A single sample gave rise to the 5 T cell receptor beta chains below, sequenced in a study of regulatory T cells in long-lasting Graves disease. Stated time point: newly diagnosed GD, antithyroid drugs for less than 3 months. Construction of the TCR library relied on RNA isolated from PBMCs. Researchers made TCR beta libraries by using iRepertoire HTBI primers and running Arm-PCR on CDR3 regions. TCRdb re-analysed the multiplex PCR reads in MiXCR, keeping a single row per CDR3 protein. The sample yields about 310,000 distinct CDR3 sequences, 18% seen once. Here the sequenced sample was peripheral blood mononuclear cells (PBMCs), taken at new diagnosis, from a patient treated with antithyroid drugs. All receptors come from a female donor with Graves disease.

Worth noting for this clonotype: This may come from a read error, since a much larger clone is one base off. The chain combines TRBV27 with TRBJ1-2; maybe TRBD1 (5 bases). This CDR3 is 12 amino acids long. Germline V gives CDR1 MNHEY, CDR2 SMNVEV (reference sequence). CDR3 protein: CSSSNRGGGYTF. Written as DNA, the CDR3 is TGTTCCAGCTCGAATAGGGGTGGCGGCTACACCTTC.

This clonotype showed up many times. The CDR3 DNA reads as TGTGCCAGTAGTATAGGAGAGGGTATCCAAGAGACCCAGTACTTC. Translation gives CASSIGEGIQETQYF. The genes are TRBV19 and TRBJ2-5; perhaps TRBD2 as D (5 bases). CDR1 is LNHDA and CDR2 is SQIVND in the germline V gene (reference sequence). The CDR3 length is 15 residues. V shed 1 base and J shed 1 base, with 10 bases lying between them.

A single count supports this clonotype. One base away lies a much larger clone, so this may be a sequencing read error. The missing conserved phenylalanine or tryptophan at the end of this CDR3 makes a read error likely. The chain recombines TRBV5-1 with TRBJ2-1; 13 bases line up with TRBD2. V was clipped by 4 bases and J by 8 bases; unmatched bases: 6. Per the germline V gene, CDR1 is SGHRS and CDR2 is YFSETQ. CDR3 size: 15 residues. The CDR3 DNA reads TGCGCCAGCAGCGGGACTAGCGGGAATAAAGATGAGCAGTTCCTC. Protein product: CASSGTSGNKDEQFL.

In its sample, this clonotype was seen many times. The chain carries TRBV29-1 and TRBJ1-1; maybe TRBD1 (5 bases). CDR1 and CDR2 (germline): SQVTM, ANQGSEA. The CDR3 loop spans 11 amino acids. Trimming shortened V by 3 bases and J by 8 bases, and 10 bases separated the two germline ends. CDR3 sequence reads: CSVDPRDEAFF. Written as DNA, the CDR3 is TGCAGCGTTGACCCCAGGGACGAAGCTTTCTTT.

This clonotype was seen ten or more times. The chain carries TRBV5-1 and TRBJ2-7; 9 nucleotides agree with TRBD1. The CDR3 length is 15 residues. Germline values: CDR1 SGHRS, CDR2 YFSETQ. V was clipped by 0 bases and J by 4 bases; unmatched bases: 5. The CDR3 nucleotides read TGCGCCAGCAGCTTGGACCCGGGACAGGGTTACGAGCAGTACTTC. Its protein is CASSLDPGQGYEQYF.